The entry that follows covers one T cell receptor beta chain sequence. Its antigen is unidentified. This sample stems from a study of shared clonotypes between healthy human individuals. Naive-designated CD8 cells lacked CD45RO, were positively enriched for CCR7, and omitted terminally differentiated effector memory CD45RA+ cells. Measured with immunoSEQ multiplex PCR; TCRdb has only the in-frame clones, and not every one. The sample lists around 620,000 clones, about 95% seen once, with around 0.12% in the top ten. Findings and limits, study-wide: Sharing across four donors was highest in naive CD4 (roughly 5%) and lowest in memory CD8 (approximately 0.4%).

Germline V gene sequence: CDR1 MNHEY, CDR2 SMNVEV (reference sequence). The V and J ends lost 5 bases and 3 bases respectively, with 10 bases between them. The CDR3 has 13 residues. The receptor was derived from a woman in her twenties or thirties in good health. The chain recombines TRBV27 with TRBJ1-1; D unclear. The specimen was naive CD8+ T cells sorted from blood. The CDR3: CASSQKWDTEAFF. CDR3 in DNA: TGTGCCAGCAGTCAAAAGTGGGACACTGAAGCTTTCTTT.